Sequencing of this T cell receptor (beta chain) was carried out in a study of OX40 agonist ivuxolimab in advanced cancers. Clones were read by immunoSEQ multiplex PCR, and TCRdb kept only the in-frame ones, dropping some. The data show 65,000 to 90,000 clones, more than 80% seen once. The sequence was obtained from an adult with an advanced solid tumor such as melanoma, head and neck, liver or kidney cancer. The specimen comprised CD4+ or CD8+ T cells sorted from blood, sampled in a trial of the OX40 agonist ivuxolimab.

CDR3 loop: CASRTLSGGWNEQYF. The CDR3 nucleotides read TGTGCCAGCAGGACTTTGTCGGGCGGGTGGAACGAGCAGTACTTC. The rearrangement joins TRBV6-1 to TRBJ2-7; D might be TRBD2 (5 bases). This CDR3 has 15 amino acids. Germline CDR1 and CDR2: MNHNS and SASEGT. V was clipped by 6 bases and J by 5 bases, with 20 bases between them.